The 17 T cell receptor beta chains reported below all come from one sample, sequenced in a study of cytotoxic CD8 clonotypes in ibrutinib-treated CLL. The method was immunoSEQ multiplex PCR; TCRdb's version includes in-frame clones alone and lacks a portion of them. The sample lists fewer than 400,000 clones, over 60% occurring once. Specimen: PBMCs, collected after 36 months of ibrutinib treatment. The source of these receptors is a human donor with chronic lymphocytic leukemia.

This clone was detected a few times. The V call is TRBV9, the J call TRBJ2-3; TRBD1 might be the D (5 bases). Germline V gene data show CDR1 as SGDLS and CDR2 as YYNGEE. CDR3 length: 13 amino acids. Trimming shortened V by 0 bases and J by 6 bases, and 8 bases separated the two germline ends. The CDR3 DNA sequence: TGTGCCAGCAGCGTAGGCAGGGTTGATACGCAGTATTTT. This translates into CASSVGRVDTQYF. Looking up the rest from reference TRBV9 and TRBJ2-3 gives the full variable domain: DSGVTQTPKHLITATGQRVTLRCSPRSGDLSVYWYQQSLDQGLQFLIQYYNGEERAKGNILERFSAQQFPDLHSELNLSSLELGDSALYFCASSVGRVDTQYFGPGTRLTVL.

The J gene is TRBJ2-2, the V gene TRBV9; weak D call: TRBD1 (5 bases). This CDR3 region has 15 residues. V was shortened by 2 bases and J by 1 base, with 9 bases between the two germline ends. Germline V gene data show CDR1 as SGDLS and CDR2 as YYNGEE. The CDR3 DNA sequence: TGTGCCAGCAGCGTTGGTCAGGGGAACACCGGGGAGCTGTTTTTT. It encodes CASSVGQGNTGELFF.

The genes are TRBV27 and TRBJ2-6; no clear D. Trimming left V 3 bases short and J 0 bases short, with 9 bases between. The CDR3 totals 16 residues. Germline V gene sequence: CDR1 MNHEY, CDR2 SMNVEV (reference sequence). The CDR3 here is CASSFLGVSGANVLTF. The DNA for the CDR3 is TGTGCCAGCAGTTTCCTTGGGGTCTCTGGGGCCAACGTCCTGACTTTC.

This clone was recorded a few times. V is TRBV7-2 and J is TRBJ2-3, with 11 nucleotides matching TRBD2. The CDR3 is 18 residues long. CDR1 is SGHTA and CDR2 is FQGNSA in the germline V gene. V was pared by 1 base and J by 3 bases, with 9 bases of the junction left unmatched. In DNA form, the CDR3 reads TGTGCCAGCAGCTTAGAGGCGCTAGCGGGAGGTCGGACAGATACGCAGTATTTT. Its protein product is CASSLEALAGGRTDTQYF.

The chain combines TRBV19 with TRBJ1-2; no reliable D call. The CDR3 length is 13 residues. V lost 1 base, J lost 3 bases, and 6 bases lay in between. Germline CDR1 LNHDA, CDR2 SQIVND (reference sequence). The CDR3 spells CASSIGADYGYTF. The CDR3 DNA follows: TGTGCCAGTAGTATAGGGGCAGACTATGGCTACACCTTC.

The chain employs TRBV2 and TRBJ2-7; 8 bases are a match to TRBD2. V lost 4 bases, J lost 2 bases, and 10 bases stayed unmatched. This CDR3 is built from 16 residues. CDR1 and CDR2 from the germline V gene are SNHLY and FYNNEI. As DNA, the CDR3 is TGTGCCAGCAGTGTCCCCGGGACTAGGAACGCCTACGAGCAGTACTTC. Translation: CASSVPGTRNAYEQYF. Full variable domain (remainder filled in from reference TRBV2 and TRBJ2-7): EPEVTQTPSHQVTQMGQEVILRCVPISNHLYFYWYRQILGQKVEFLVSFYNNEISEKSEIFDDQFSVERPDGSNFTLKIRSTKLEDSAMYFCASSVPGTRNAYEQYFGPGTRLTVT.

The genes are TRBV19 and TRBJ1-4, with D hard to call. This CDR3 comprises 11 residues. Trimming shortened V by 9 bases and J by 12 bases, and 14 bases separated the two germline ends. Germline CDR1 is LNHDA and CDR2 is SQIVND (reference sequence). CDR3 in amino acids: CARLIKGQLFF. For the CDR3, the DNA is TGTGCCAGGCTAATAAAGGGCCAACTGTTTTTT.

The chain uses TRBV5-1 and TRBJ2-1, with 8 bases matching TRBD1. Trimming cost V 4 bases and J 6 bases; bases outside gene matches: 3. The CDR3 sequence is 13 residues long. Germline CDR1 SGHRS, CDR2 YFSETQ. CDR3 region: CASSLDRVNEQFF. Written as DNA, the CDR3 is TGCGCCAGCAGCCTGGACAGGGTCAATGAGCAGTTCTTC. The variable domain in full, with the rest retrieved from reference TRBV5-1 and TRBJ2-1, is KAGVTQTPRYLIKTRGQQVTLSCSPISGHRSVSWYQQTPGQGLQFLFEYFSETQRNKGNFPGRFSGRQFSNSRSEMNVSTLELGDSALYLCASSLDRVNEQFFGPGTRLTVL.

The gene calls are TRBV5-5 and TRBJ2-3; TRBD2 aligns across 7 bases. CDR1 is SGHKS and CDR2 is YYEKEE in the germline V gene (reference sequence). CDR3 size: 13 residues. Losses at the gene ends were 6 bases for V and 3 bases for J; bases not matched to a gene: 4. DNA of the CDR3: TGTGCCAGCACTATGGGGGGGACAGATACGCAGTATTTT. It encodes CASTMGGTDTQYF.

V usage is TRBV5-6 and J usage is TRBJ1-2; 8 nucleotides align to TRBD1. The CDR3 is made up of 17 amino acids. Germline CDR1 is SGHDT and CDR2 is YYEEEE. V shed 0 bases and J 1 base; nucleotides not matched to a gene: 8. The CDR3 sequence is CASSLGQGNWVNYGYTF. For the CDR3, the DNA is TGTGCCAGCAGCTTGGGACAGGGGAATTGGGTTAACTATGGCTACACCTTC.

The chain combines TRBV4-2 with TRBJ2-7, with D maybe TRBD2 (6 bases). The CDR3 consists of 16 residues. Germline lookup yields CDR1 LGHNA and CDR2 YNFKEQ. Trimming shortened V by 0 bases and J by 1 base, and 13 bases separated the two germline ends. CDR3 in amino acids: CASSQEAPGLSYEQYF. The CDR3 bases are TGTGCCAGCAGCCAAGAGGCCCCGGGACTTTCCTACGAGCAGTACTTC.

This clone was seen a single time. This sequence joins TRBV5-4 and TRBJ1-2; no reliable D call. CDR1 and CDR2 (germline): SGHNT, YYREEE (reference sequence). CDR3 length: 15 amino acids. V was trimmed by 1 base and J by 0 bases, leaving 10 bases between them. As DNA, the CDR3 is TGTGCCAGCAGCTTGTATCTGGGAACTAACTATGGCTACACCTTC. Its translation: CASSLYLGTNYGYTF.

Notes on this clone: This could be a read error, since a much larger clone is one nucleotide away. This chain connects TRBV27 to TRBJ2-7, with a possible D match to TRBD1 (6 bases). The CDR3 is 11 residues long. The V and J ends lost 6 bases and 3 bases respectively, with 6 bases between them. Looked up from germline, CDR1 is MNHEY and CDR2 is SMNVEV (reference sequence). CDR3 sequence (DNA): TGTGCCAGCAGACAGGGCTACGAGCAGTACTTC. Protein sequence: CASRQGYEQYF.

This clone has only a few counts. The rearrangement joins TRBV4-2 to TRBJ2-7, with D hard to call. This CDR3 is built from 16 residues. V was clipped by 0 bases and J by 1 base, with 13 bases between them. CDR1 is LGHNA, CDR2 YNFKEQ, per germline. CDR3 region: CASSQDQSDGSYEQYF. The DNA for the CDR3 is TGTGCCAGCAGCCAAGATCAGAGTGACGGATCCTACGAGCAGTACTTC.

The DNA for the CDR3 is TGTGCCAGCAGCTTATTAAGCGGACAGGGGGGGATGAAGAAACTGTTTTTT. Protein sequence: CASSLLSGQGGMKKLFF. The rearrangement joins TRBV7-2 to TRBJ1-4; 10 positions agree with TRBD1. The CDR3 loop spans 17 amino acids. Trimming removed 2 bases from V and 11 bases from J; junction bases left unmatched: 14. From germline, CDR1 is SGHTA and CDR2 FQGNSA.

This chain's CDR3 is CASSGRSNYGYTF. CDR3 DNA: TGTGCCAGCTCCGGGCGATCTAACTATGGCTACACCTTC. J is TRBJ1-2 and V is TRBV2; D is uncertain. Per the germline V gene, CDR1 is SNHLY and CDR2 is FYNNEI. The length of the CDR3 is 13 residues. Trimming left V 8 bases short and J 0 bases short, with 10 bases between.

This clone was seen more than once but under ten times. The gene calls are TRBV7-2 and TRBJ1-1; 8 bases align to TRBD1. From germline, CDR1 is SGHTA and CDR2 FQGNSA. J was trimmed by 9 bases and V by 0 bases; bases with no gene match: 3. The CDR3 contains 13 residues. CDR3 coding DNA: TGTGCCAGCAGCTTAGCCAGGGGGCGTCAAGCTTTCTTT. It translates to CASSLARGRQAFF.